The clone carrying this TCR beta chain was detected ten times or more. What it binds is unknown. This CDR3 contains 14 residues. Germline CDR1 reads DFQATT; CDR2 reads SNEGSKA (reference sequence). V lost 5 bases to trimming and J lost 0 bases, with 14 bases between them. This specimen comes from a study of post-analysis software for immune sequencing data. Findings of the study overall: In patients, 4 to 6 TRBV segments were more frequent than in controls, with TRBV5-6, TRBV5-1 and TRBV20-1 among them.

TCR beta cDNA libraries had unique molecular identifiers. TCRdb independently ran MiXCR on the PCR reads; one entry per CDR3 protein. In the table there are hundreds of thousands of distinct CDR3 sequences, around 64% of which are singletons. The gene calls are TRBV20-1 and TRBJ2-7; the D is unclear. Material: blood. The TCR was taken from a girl aged 2 to 9 with multiple sclerosis. As DNA, the CDR3 is TGCAGTGCTCGTCTTCCGGGCCCCTCCTACGAGCAGTACTTC. Its protein product is CSARLPGPSYEQYF.